The source of this TCR beta chain is a study of T cell repertoires in cytomegalovirus infection. Study information: Public TCR beta signatures indicated both CMV infection and matching HLA type. The study's findings and limits: Identification of carriers of CMV plus the relevant HLA was performed using cumulative public TCR beta family frequency.

This clonotype occurred many times. Its antigen is unidentified. TCRdb itself ran the reads through MiXCR, one entry per CDR3 protein. The data hold 70,000 to 75,000 distinct CDR3 sequences, with around 3.8% observed a single time. The CDR3 has 15 amino acids. V was shortened by 4 bases and J by 8 bases, with 17 bases between the two germline ends. The germline V gene encodes CDR1 SGHTA and CDR2 FQGNSA. V gene TRBV7-2 combines with J gene TRBJ1-4, with a possible D match to TRBD1 (5 bases). The receptor was derived from a human donor in good health (CMV status not recorded). Some clones in this sample may be carry-over from other donors' samples. Sequences were obtained from PBMCs. In nucleotides, the CDR3 is TGTGCCAGCAGCTCATTCGGGTCTAGGGGAGAAAAACTGTTTTTT. The encoded protein is CASSSFGSRGEKLFF.